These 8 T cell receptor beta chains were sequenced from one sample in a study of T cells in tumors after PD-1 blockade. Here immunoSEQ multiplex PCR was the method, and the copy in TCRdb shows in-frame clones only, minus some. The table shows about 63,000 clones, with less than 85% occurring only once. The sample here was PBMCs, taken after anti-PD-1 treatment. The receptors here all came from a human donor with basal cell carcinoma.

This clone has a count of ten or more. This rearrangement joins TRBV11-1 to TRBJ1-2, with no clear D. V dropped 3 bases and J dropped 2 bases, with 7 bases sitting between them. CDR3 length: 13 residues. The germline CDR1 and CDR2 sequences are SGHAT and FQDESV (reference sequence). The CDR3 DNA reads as TGTGCCAGCAGCTTGTCCAGGAACTATGGCTACACCTTC. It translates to CASSLSRNYGYTF.

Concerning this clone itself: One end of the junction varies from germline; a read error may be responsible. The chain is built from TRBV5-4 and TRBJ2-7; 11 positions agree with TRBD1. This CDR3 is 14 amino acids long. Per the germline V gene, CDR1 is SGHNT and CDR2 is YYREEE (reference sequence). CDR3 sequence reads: CASSLGGQGAPRGF. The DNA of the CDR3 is TGTGCCAGCAGCTTGGGTGGACAGGGGGCTCCAAGGGGCTTC.

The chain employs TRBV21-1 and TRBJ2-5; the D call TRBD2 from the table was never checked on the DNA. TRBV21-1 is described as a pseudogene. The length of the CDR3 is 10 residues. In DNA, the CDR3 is TGTGCCACATGGGGGACTACAGGAAACTTC. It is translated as CATWGTTGNF.

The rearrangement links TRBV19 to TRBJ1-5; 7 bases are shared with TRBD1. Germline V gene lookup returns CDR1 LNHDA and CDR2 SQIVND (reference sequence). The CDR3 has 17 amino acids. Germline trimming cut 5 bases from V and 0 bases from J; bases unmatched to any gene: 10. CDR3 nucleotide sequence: TGTGCCAGTAGTTCAAGGGGTCCAGGGGGTAGCAATCAGCCCCAGCATTTT. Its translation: CASSSRGPGGSNQPQHF.

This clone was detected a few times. The CDR3 coding sequence is TGCGCCAGCAGCCAAGAGGGACGCTATGGCTACACCTTC. The encoded protein is CASSQEGRYGYTF. V is TRBV4-1 and J is TRBJ1-2; a weak D match, TRBD1 (5 bases). The CDR3 is made up of 13 amino acids. Trimming shortened V by 0 bases and J by 4 bases, and 6 bases separated the two germline ends. The germline CDR1 and CDR2 sequences are MGHRA and YSYEKL.

DNA for the CDR3: TGTGCCAGCAGCTTCGAGGTCCTAACTAGCGGGTACGTTTCCTACGAGCAGTACTTC. It codes for CASSFEVLTSGYVSYEQYF. This sequence joins TRBV7-2 and TRBJ2-7, with 9 positions matching TRBD2. The CDR3 consists of 19 residues. Per germline, CDR1 SGHTA and CDR2 FQGNSA. V lost 3 bases and J lost 1; bases outside the gene matches: 16.

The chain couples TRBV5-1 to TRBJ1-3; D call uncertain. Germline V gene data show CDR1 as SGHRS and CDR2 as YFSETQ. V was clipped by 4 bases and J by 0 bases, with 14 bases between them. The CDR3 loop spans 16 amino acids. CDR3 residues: CASSTYSSPSGNTIYF. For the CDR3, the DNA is TGCGCCAGCAGCACGTACAGCTCACCCTCTGGAAACACCATATATTTT.

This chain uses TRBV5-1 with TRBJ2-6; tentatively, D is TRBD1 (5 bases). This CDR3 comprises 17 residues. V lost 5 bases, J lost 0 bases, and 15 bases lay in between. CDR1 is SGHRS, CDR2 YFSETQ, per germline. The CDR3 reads CASRNRLASSGANVLTF. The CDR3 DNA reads TGCGCCAGCAGGAACAGGTTAGCCTCCTCTGGGGCCAACGTCCTGACTTTC.